A selection of T cell receptor beta chains follows, all from one sample in a study of T cells in localized non-small cell lung cancer. Using immunoSEQ multiplex PCR, the repertoire was profiled, and TCRdb retains in-frame clones only, with some absent. The sample holds tens of thousands of clones, over 75% seen once. The sample here was peripheral blood, taken before any cancer treatment. Receptors were obtained from a female donor aged 60 or older with stage I lung adenocarcinoma. Each CDR3 is given with its conserved first and last residue. D genes are given only for firm matches. Clone size, where shown, is once, few, many, or a class for clones that have expanded.

TRBV11-2	.	TRBJ1-1	.	TGTGCCAGCAGCCCACGACAGGATGAAGCTTTCTTT	CASSPRQDEAFF
TRBV15	once	TRBJ1-1	.	TGTGCCACCAGCAGAGGAAATACAGTAAGTCCTGAAGCTTTCTTT	CATSRGNTVSPEAFF
TRBV27	.	TRBJ1-2	.	TGTGCCAGCAGTTTATCTGTGGAGGGGAACTATGGCTACACCTTC	CASSLSVEGNYGYTF
TRBV9	once	TRBJ1-3	TRBD1	TGTGCCAGCAGCGTAGGGGGACAGGGGTTCTCTGGAAACACCATATATTTT	CASSVGGQGFSGNTIYF
TRBV4-2	.	TRBJ1-2	.	TGTGCCAGCAGCCAAAGGGCCCTGGGCGGTGGCTACACCTTC	CASSQRALGGGYTF
TRBV7-6	.	TRBJ2-7	.	TGTGCCAGCAGCTTAAGTCAGGAACACGAGCAGTACTTC	CASSLSQEHEQYF
TRBV7-3	.	TRBJ2-7	.	TGTGCCAGCAGCTTATACGGGCTAGACTACGAGCAGTACTTC	CASSLYGLDYEQYF
TRBV13	few	TRBJ2-4	.	TGTGCCAGCAGCTTAGATGGGGGTAATGGGAACATTCAGTACTTC	CASSLDGGNGNIQYF
TRBV7-2	few	TRBJ2-5	.	TGTGCCAGCAGCTTAGTTAGCAGGGGAGGCGAGACCCAGTACTTC	CASSLVSRGGETQYF
TRBV10-1	.	TRBJ2-7	.	TGCGCCAGTAATCGGGGTACGGCAGCTGACTTC	CASNRGTAADF
TRBV4-2	.	TRBJ1-5	TRBD1	TGTGCCAGCAGCCAAGCAACCGGGACAGGGGGAGATCAGCCCCAGCATTTT	CASSQATGTGGDQPQHF
TRBV7-8	.	TRBJ2-5	.	TGTGCCAGCAGCTTAGTGATTCTAGGGGAGACCCAGTACTTC	CASSLVILGETQYF
TRBV18	.	TRBJ2-3	TRBD1	TGTGCCAGCTCACCACTAGCGACCGGGACAGGTTCCGCAGATACGCAGTATTTT	CASSPLATGTGSADTQYF
TRBV9	once	TRBJ2-1	.	TGTGCCAGCAGCGTAATAACCTCGGGGTCCAATGAGCAGTTCTTC	CASSVITSGSNEQFF
TRBV4-3	.	TRBJ1-1	.	TGCGCCAGCAGCCAAGATGAGACGGGGTGGAACACTGAAGCTTTCTTT	CASSQDETGWNTEAFF
TRBV7-2	.	TRBJ1-3	TRBD1	TGTGCCAGCAGCTATGGGACAGGGAAGGGGAACACCATATATTTT	CASSYGTGKGNTIYF
TRBV19	.	TRBJ1-5	.	TGTGCCGGGGGGGAAAAAAGCAATCAGCCCCAGCATTTT	CAGGEKSNQPQHF
TRBV19	.	TRBJ2-2	.	TGTGCCAGTAGTATAGCCGGAGCAGGACCCACCGGGGAGCTGTTTTTT	CASSIAGAGPTGELFF